This is a list of T cell receptor beta chains from one sample in a study of blood T cell repertoires in COVID-19. Repertoires were generated with immunoSEQ multiplex PCR, while TCRdb's copy carries only in-frame clones and drops some. This table holds 52,000 or so clones, 70% to 90% found once. The sample consisted of peripheral blood. The receptors were gathered from a woman between 70 and 85 years old with active COVID-19. Both conserved end residues are part of each CDR3. D genes are given only for firm matches. Size is omitted from some rows. Given values are once, few, many or a class for expanded clones.

cdr3_aa | cdr3_nt | clone_size | j_call | v_call | d_call
CASSILYQPQHF | TGTGCCAGTAGTATACTCTATCAGCCCCAGCATTTT | NA | TRBJ1-5 | TRBV19 | NA
CASSKGTLGRLYGYTF | TGTGCCAGCAGCAAAGGGACACTCGGCCGGCTTTATGGCTACACCTTC | NA | TRBJ1-2 | TRBV21-1 | NA
CASSIVTGTENTGELFF | TGTGCCAGTAGTATAGTGACCGGGACAGAGAACACCGGGGAGCTGTTTTTT | NA | TRBJ2-2 | TRBV19 | TRBD1
CASSLHGPGLAGAGEQFF | TGTGCCAGTAGTCTACACGGCCCGGGACTAGCGGGAGCGGGTGAGCAGTTCTTC | once | TRBJ2-1 | TRBV19 | TRBD2
CASGGPYEQYF | TGTGCCAGTGGAGGCCCGTACGAGCAGTACTTC | once | TRBJ2-7 | TRBV19 | NA
CASSLGQGVSEKLFF | TGTGCCAGCAGTTTGGGACAGGGAGTGTCGGAGAAACTGTTTTTT | NA | TRBJ1-4 | TRBV28 | TRBD1
CSVEKGSEQYF | TGCAGCGTTGAAAAAGGGAGCGAGCAGTACTTC | NA | TRBJ2-7 | TRBV29-1 | NA
CASSPGQGAVGYTF | TGTGCCAGCAGCCCGGGACAGGGGGCGGTTGGCTACACCTTC | NA | TRBJ1-2 | TRBV9 | TRBD1
CASSPPPTGAYGYTF | TGTGCCAGCAGCCCACCCCCGACAGGTGCATATGGCTACACCTTC | NA | TRBJ1-2 | TRBV7-8 | NA
CASSMHSLGSEQFF | TGTGCCAGTAGTATGCATTCACTAGGTAGTGAGCAGTTCTTC | NA | TRBJ2-1 | TRBV19 | NA
CASGPPGAGGSTDTQYF | TGTGCTAGTGGTCCCCCAGGGGCGGGAGGTAGCACAGATACGCAGTATTTT | once | TRBJ2-3 | TRBV12-5 | TRBD2
CASSPGVTSGSDEQFF | TGTGCCAGCTCACCAGGAGTGACTAGCGGGAGCGATGAGCAGTTCTTC | NA | TRBJ2-1 | TRBV18 | TRBD2
CASSVGGEETQYF | TGCGCCAGCAGTGTAGGCGGTGAGGAGACCCAGTACTTC | NA | TRBJ2-5 | TRBV10-2 | NA
CASRQTSASDEQYF | TGTGCCAGCAGGCAAACTAGCGCGTCTGACGAGCAGTACTTC | NA | TRBJ2-7 | TRBV2 | TRBD2
CASSLVWTSPETQYF | TGTGCCAGCAGCTTAGTTTGGACTAGCCCTGAGACCCAGTACTTC | NA | TRBJ2-5 | TRBV7-9 | TRBD2
CATSRDLSGNAYEQYF | TGTGCCACCAGCAGAGATCTCAGCGGGAACGCCTACGAGCAGTACTTC | NA | TRBJ2-7 | TRBV15 | TRBD2